The 12 T cell receptor beta chains presented below share a single source sample, sequenced in a study of early T cells in non-severe SARS-CoV-2 infection (dated by TCRdb to about 2021). Library prep was done by 5' RACE. Sequencing used a NextSeq 500. The public reads were run again by TCRdb, first through fastp at Q25 and then through MiXCR, and only productive beta chains were kept. Identical CDR3 proteins give one entry, which carries the most common genes and DNA. The sample has 20,000 to 25,000 distinct CDR3 sequences on record, nearly 5.5% of them singletons. The ten biggest clones cover about 10% of the sample. Sequencing was done on a sample of whole blood. The receptor source for this set is an adult who was a healthcare worker with PCR-confirmed SARS-CoV-2 infection or an uninfected control (not recorded which).

This clonotype appeared many times. The chain recombines TRBV6-6 with TRBJ2-7; no reliable D call. The CDR3 runs 14 residues. The germline V and J ends were trimmed by 5 bases and 1 base, with 12 bases remaining between them. CDR1 and CDR2 from the germline V gene are MNHNY and SVGAGI (reference sequence). CDR3 in amino acids: CASSRPSPSYEQYF. The CDR3 nucleotides read TGTGCCAGCAGTCGACCGTCCCCGTCCTACGAGCAGTACTTC.

This clonotype was seen ten or more times. V usage is TRBV7-2 and J usage is TRBJ2-7; no firm D call. Per germline, CDR1 SGHTA and CDR2 FQGNSA. This CDR3 is built from 19 residues. Trimming pared 4 bases from V and 3 bases from J, leaving 28 bases between. As DNA, the CDR3 is TGTGCCAGCAGCTCTACATCCGGTGGGGTAGAAGGGTGGGGCTACGAGCAGTACTTC. This codes for CASSSTSGGVEGWGYEQYF.

Concerning this clonotype itself: One junction end disagrees with the germline gene, perhaps due to a read error. V is TRBV20-1 and J is TRBJ2-3; a possible D gene is TRBD2 (6 bases). The CDR3 spans 11 residues. The germline V gene encodes CDR1 DFQATT and CDR2 SNEGSKA (reference sequence). Here the CDR3 reads CSARGWETSGF. The DNA of the CDR3 is TGCAGTGCTAGAGGCTGGGAGACTAGTGGTTTT.

This clonotype was seen only a few times. This chain joins TRBV20-1 and TRBJ2-1, with 8 bases aligning to TRBD2. Germline trimming cut 6 bases from V and 5 bases from J; bases unmatched to any gene: 6. The CDR3 is 13 amino acids. CDR1 is DFQATT, CDR2 SNEGSKA, per germline (reference sequence). CDR3 DNA sequence: TGCAGTGCCGGACTAGCAGCTAACAATGAGCAGTTCTTC. It translates to CSAGLAANNEQFF.

This clonotype was found many times. The CDR3 sequence is CASSLESASAGELFF. Written as DNA, the CDR3 is TGTGCCAGCAGCTTAGAGTCTGCCAGTGCCGGGGAGCTGTTTTTT. The V call is TRBV7-8, the J call TRBJ2-2, with D unresolved. The CDR3 is 15 amino acids. Germline assignment: CDR1 SGHVS and CDR2 FQNEAQ. V shed 1 base and J shed 6 bases, with 12 bases lying between them.

The chain is built from TRBV6-2 or TRBV6-3 and TRBJ2-1, with TRBD1 matching 9 bases. Unmatched junction bases numbered 9, after V lost 5 bases and J lost 4 bases. The CDR3 consists of 16 residues. Per germline, CDR1 MNHEY and CDR2 SVGEGT. CDR3 bases: TGTGCCAGCAGTGGATACCGGGACAGGGCATACAATGAGCAGTTCTTC. Translated: CASSGYRDRAYNEQFF.

This clonotype was detected many times. The genes are TRBV29-1 and TRBJ2-3; TRBD2 matches 13 bases. With V trimmed by 5 bases and J by 11 bases, 10 bases remained unmatched. Germline V CDR1 and CDR2: SQVTM, ANQGSEA. The CDR3 is made up of 14 amino acids. This CDR3 reads CSVTWTSGSGEQYF. CDR3 DNA: TGCAGCGTTACCTGGACTAGCGGGAGCGGAGAGCAGTATTTT.

The sample holds a few counts of this clonotype. The rearrangement links TRBV24-1 to TRBJ2-3, with 10 bases identical to TRBD1. The CDR3 runs 19 residues. The trim removed 1 base at V and 2 bases at J, leaving 11 bases unmatched. Germline loops: CDR1 KGHDR, CDR2 SFDVKD. The CDR3 sequence is CATSDLPSSGQGNTDTQYF. In nucleotides, the CDR3 is TGTGCCACCAGTGATTTACCGTCTTCGGGACAGGGGAACACAGATACGCAGTATTTT.

This clonotype was counted a few times. The rearrangement uses TRBV20-1 and TRBJ2-5; 12 bases align to TRBD2. This CDR3 contains 16 residues. The J segment lost 1 base and the V segment lost 1 base, leaving 4 bases of the junction unmatched. From germline, CDR1 is DFQATT and CDR2 SNEGSKA (reference sequence). CDR3 sequence: CSARVTSGRSQETQYF. Written as DNA, the CDR3 is TGCAGTGCTAGAGTGACTAGCGGGAGATCCCAAGAGACCCAGTACTTC.

This clonotype was observed a handful of times. A read error may explain this, as a much larger clone is one base away. CDR3 region: CSSSFRGQGKDEQYF. CDR3 DNA sequence: TGTTCCAGCAGTTTTCGGGGGCAGGGAAAGGACGAGCAGTACTTC. The genes are TRBV28 and TRBJ2-7; D may correspond to TRBD1 or TRBD2 (6 bases each). The CDR3 has 15 amino acids. Germline CDR1 reads MDHEN; CDR2 reads SYDVKM.

This clonotype was observed many times. The V gene is TRBV4-2, the J gene TRBJ2-5; D remains ambiguous. The CDR3 is 13 residues long. Trimming took 3 bases from V and 2 from J, leaving 7 bases between them. Looked up from germline, CDR1 is LGHNA and CDR2 is YNFKEQ. CDR3 nucleotides: TGTGCCAGCAGCCAGGAAGTACAAGAGACCCAGTACTTC. This gives the protein CASSQEVQETQYF.

This clonotype was seen repeatedly, ten times or more. One junction end does not reproduce the germline sequence, and a read error may be involved. This chain joins TRBV7-9 and TRBJ2-1; D unclear. Per the germline V gene, CDR1 is SEHNR and CDR2 is FQNEAQ (reference sequence). The CDR3 is 14 amino acids. CDR3 in amino acids: CASSFSVPDNEQFF. The CDR3 nucleotides are TGTGCCAGCAGCTTTTCGGTCCCAGACAACGAGCAGTTCTTC.